The sequence of this T cell receptor (beta chain) was determined in a study of neoadjuvant anti-PD-1 for oral cavity cancer. Study summary: Most patients had three to four biweekly doses of 3 mg/kg nivolumab before resection. Patients without progression got a fourth dose around day 43.

Profiling relied on immunoSEQ multiplex PCR, and the TCRdb table lists in-frame clones only, not all of them. The repertoire holds some 15,000 clones, with around 80% as singletons. This clone appeared once. The time point is: after neoadjuvant nivolumab, at surgical resection. Patients had HPV-negative, locally advanced oral cavity squamous cell carcinoma. Analysis of PBMCs was direct, with no culture step. V shed 7 bases, J shed 2 bases, and the junction held 0 bases outside the gene matches. This CDR3 has 12 amino acids. Looked up from germline, CDR1 is SGDLS and CDR2 is YYNGEE. This specimen was PBMCs, taken after nivolumab (anti-PD-1) treatment. This clonotype was sampled from a person aged 35 to 85 with oral cavity squamous cell carcinoma. V usage is TRBV9 and J usage is TRBJ2-1; TRBD2 matches at 7 bases. The CDR3, as DNA: TGTGCCAGCGGGACTACCTACAATGAGCAGTTCTTC. The encoded protein is CASGTTYNEQFF.